Presented here are 26 T cell receptor beta chains from one specimen sequenced in a study of cytomegalovirus exposure and HLA in healthy donors. 60 Vbeta and 13 Jbeta primers were used in PCR. The assay was immunoSEQ multiplex PCR, and TCRdb's table has in-frame clones only and misses some. The sample lists roughly 120,000 clones, about four fifths occurring once. Sequencing input: PBMCs. Every receptor here comes from a man aged 30-40 years in good health and CMV-seronegative.

This chain links TRBV4-1 with TRBJ1-2, with D possibly TRBD1 on 6 matching bases. CDR3 length equals 16 residues. Germline loops: CDR1 MGHRA, CDR2 YSYEKL. V was clipped by 2 bases and J by 4 bases, with 17 bases between them. This CDR3 reads CASSQSTGILTYGYTF. For the CDR3, the DNA is TGCGCCAGCAGCCAATCAACAGGGATTCTAACCTATGGCTACACCTTC.

This chain uses TRBV19 with TRBJ2-7; the D gene is possibly TRBD1 (5 bases). The V gene's germline CDR1 is LNHDA and CDR2 SQIVND (reference sequence). This CDR3 spans 14 amino acids. The V end was cut by 6 bases, the J end by 0 bases, with 12 bases between. This CDR3 reads CASSPTDTSYEQYF. The CDR3 bases are TGTGCCAGTAGCCCGACAGACACCTCCTACGAGCAGTACTTC.

This clone has just a few counts. The chain recombines TRBV6-6 with TRBJ2-6, with D possibly matching TRBD2 (6 bases). The CDR3 is 16 amino acids. Per the germline V gene, CDR1 is MNHNY and CDR2 is SVGAGI (reference sequence). Trimming cost V 4 bases and J 1 base, with 11 bases left between them. CDR3 sequence: CASSWDFTSGANVLTF. CDR3 nucleotides: TGTGCCAGCAGTTGGGACTTTACTTCTGGGGCCAACGTCCTGACTTTC.

This rearrangement joins TRBV5-8 to TRBJ2-4; tentatively, D is TRBD2 (5 bases). Germline loops: CDR1 SGHTS, CDR2 YDEGEE. The CDR3 length is 14 residues. V lost 7 bases, J lost 1 base, and 12 bases lay in between. CDR3 sequence: CASPAGGAKNIQYF. The CDR3 nucleotides are TGTGCCAGCCCGGCAGGCGGGGCCAAAAACATTCAGTACTTC.

This chain uses TRBV5-1 with TRBJ1-6; tentative D call: TRBD1 (6 bases). This CDR3 is built from 15 residues. Germline CDR1 is SGHRS and CDR2 is YFSETQ. The ends were cut back, 4 bases at V and 8 bases at J, with 16 bases in the middle. CDR3 amino acids: CASSTLTGSDSPLHF. The CDR3 region has the DNA TGCGCCAGCAGCACGCTTACAGGGTCAGATTCACCCCTCCACTTT. The complete variable domain, with remaining parts taken from reference TRBV5-1 and TRBJ1-6, reads KAGVTQTPRYLIKTRGQQVTLSCSPISGHRSVSWYQQTPGQGLQFLFEYFSETQRNKGNFPGRFSGRQFSNSRSEMNVSTLELGDSALYLCASSTLTGSDSPLHFGNGTRLTVT.

The chain joins TRBV18 to TRBJ1-1; a weak D match, TRBD1 (5 bases). The CDR3 covers 14 residues. Germline CDR1 and CDR2: KGHSH and LQKENI. V was trimmed by 1 base and J by 4 bases, leaving 10 bases between them. The CDR3 DNA reads as TGTGCCAGCTCACCACGGGGAAGGGGCACTGAAGCTTTCTTT. Amino acid sequence: CASSPRGRGTEAFF.

This sequence joins TRBV7-8 and TRBJ2-7; 9 positions match TRBD1. Per germline, CDR1 SGHVS and CDR2 FQNEAQ. Unmatched junction bases numbered 7, after V lost 2 bases and J lost 5 bases. The CDR3 contains 15 residues. This chain's CDR3 is CASSLKRTGDHEQYF. CDR3 DNA: TGTGCCAGCAGCTTAAAACGGACAGGGGACCACGAGCAGTACTTC.

The chain joins TRBV27 to TRBJ2-2, with TRBD2 matching over 12 bases. Germline V gene sequence: CDR1 MNHEY, CDR2 SMNVEV (reference sequence). J lost 5 bases, V lost 8 bases, and 18 bases had no gene match. CDR3 length: 19 amino acids. CDR3 nucleotides: TGTGCCAGCCGAATCTTCGGGCTAGCGGGAGGGCCGGGTACCGGGGAGCTGTTTTTT. This encodes CASRIFGLAGGPGTGELFF.

The chain recombines TRBV6-1 with TRBJ2-1; 10 bases are a match to TRBD2. CDR3 length equals 17 residues. Germline loops: CDR1 MNHNS, CDR2 SASEGT. V trimming: 2 bases; J trimming: 8 bases; junction bases outside the gene matches: 12. The chain's CDR3 is CASSERGEREGRDEQFF. The CDR3 DNA reads as TGTGCCAGCAGTGAAAGGGGGGAGCGGGAGGGCCGCGATGAGCAGTTCTTC.

The rearrangement joins TRBV7-9 to TRBJ2-1; TRBD2 matches 14 bases. Trimming took 5 bases from V and 0 from J; bases not matched to a gene: 6. Germline V CDR1 and CDR2: SEHNR, FQNEAQ (reference sequence). There are 18 residues in the CDR3. The CDR3 loop reads CASSIGLAGGSSYNEQFF. Here the CDR3 DNA reads TGTGCCAGCAGCATCGGACTAGCGGGGGGTAGCTCCTACAATGAGCAGTTCTTC.

This clone has just a few counts. The chain couples TRBV7-9 to TRBJ1-1; weak D call: TRBD1 (5 bases). The ends were cut back, 5 bases at V and 4 bases at J, with 14 bases in the middle. There are 14 residues in the CDR3. Per germline, CDR1 SEHNR and CDR2 FQNEAQ (reference sequence). The CDR3 DNA follows: TGTGCCAGCAGCATCAAGGGGTGGGGCACTGAAGCTTTCTTT. The encoded protein is CASSIKGWGTEAFF.

The genes are TRBV11-2 and TRBJ1-5; TRBD1 matches at 7 bases. The junction had 4 bases not matched to a gene; V was cut back by 3 bases and J by 5 bases. This CDR3 contains 14 residues. In germline, CDR1 is SGHAT, CDR2 FQNNGV. The CDR3 nucleotides are TGTGCCAGCAGCTTCCGGGACAGCGATCAGCCCCAGCATTTT. Translation: CASSFRDSDQPQHF.

This clone was detected only a few times. The CDR3 region has the DNA TGTGCCAGCAGTGATCAGTGGGGGGGGACCCAGTACTTC. Residues: CASSDQWGGTQYF. The rearrangement joins TRBV6-4 to TRBJ2-5; 7 bases agree with TRBD2. Germline CDR1 and CDR2: MRHNA and SNTAGT. This CDR3 comprises 13 residues. J was trimmed by 7 bases and V by 3 bases; bases with no gene match: 5.

The chain links TRBV10-1 to TRBJ1-1; 9 bases match TRBD1. CDR1 and CDR2 from the germline V gene are WNHNN and SYGVQD (reference sequence). This CDR3 has 15 residues. Trimming removed 9 bases from V and 4 bases from J; junction bases left unmatched: 12. CDR3 protein: CAREPRDRACTEAFF. As DNA, the CDR3 is TGCGCCAGAGAACCCCGGGACAGGGCCTGCACTGAAGCTTTCTTT.

In regard to this clone: The same CDR3 can be traced to other DNA sequences in this sample. The rearrangement joins TRBV6-5 to TRBJ1-2, with 10 bases aligning to TRBD1. The CDR3 extends over 16 amino acids. V lost 0 bases, J lost 4 bases, and 5 bases stayed unmatched. Germline V CDR1 and CDR2: MNHEY, SVGAGI. DNA for the CDR3: TGTGCCAGCAGTTACTCGCGGACAGGGGGTGGCTATGGCTACACCTTC. Encoded protein: CASSYSRTGGGYGYTF.

This chain connects TRBV6-1 to TRBJ1-1, with D possibly TRBD1 on 6 matching bases. Germline V CDR1 and CDR2: MNHNS, SASEGT. This CDR3 is built from 15 residues. V was trimmed by 6 bases and J by 1 base, leaving 15 bases between them. The CDR3 DNA reads as TGTGCCAGCAGGGGGGCAGGGTGGGGGAACACTGAAGCTTTCTTT. Protein: CASRGAGWGNTEAFF.

The chain combines TRBV13 with TRBJ2-1; no definite D call. The V end was cut by 5 bases, the J end by 0 bases, with 17 bases between. The CDR3 spans 17 residues. The germline CDR1 and CDR2 sequences are PRHDT and FYEKMQ (reference sequence). The CDR3 here is CASSPRVGFFSYNEQFF. CDR3 in DNA: TGTGCCAGCAGCCCCCGGGTGGGTTTTTTCTCCTACAATGAGCAGTTCTTC.

This chain joins TRBV19 and TRBJ2-7; 8 bases align to TRBD2. V was pared by 8 bases and J by 7 bases, with 10 bases of the junction left unmatched. The CDR3 length is 13 residues. Germline V gene data show CDR1 as LNHDA and CDR2 as SQIVND (reference sequence). The CDR3 reads CASARGGPGEQYF. The CDR3 bases are TGTGCCAGTGCCCGGGGGGGGCCTGGGGAGCAGTACTTC.

The rearrangement uses TRBV13 and TRBJ1-4, with 8 nucleotides matching TRBD1. Per the germline V gene, CDR1 is PRHDT and CDR2 is FYEKMQ (reference sequence). This CDR3 spans 15 amino acids. V lost 5 bases and J lost 6; bases outside the gene matches: 8. The DNA for the CDR3 is TGTGCCAGCAGCGGAGGACAGGGCGAGGATGAAAAACTGTTTTTT. Its translation is CASSGGQGEDEKLFF.

The V and J genes are TRBV7-8 and TRBJ1-2; D remains unclear. Trimming stripped 3 bases from V and 8 bases from J, with 13 bases between. The CDR3 runs to 13 residues. Germline V CDR1 and CDR2: SGHVS, FQNEAQ. The CDR3 region is CASSFLPSGGYTF. Written as DNA, the CDR3 is TGTGCCAGCAGCTTCCTGCCATCGGGGGGCTACACCTTC. The whole variable domain, remainder taken from reference TRBV7-8 and TRBJ1-2, is GAGVSQSPRYKVAKRGQDVALRCDPISGHVSLFWYQQALGQGPEFLTYFQNEAQLDKSGLPSDRFFAERPEGSVSTLKIQRTQQEDSAVYLCASSFLPSGGYTFGSGTRLTVV.

The chain combines TRBV27 with TRBJ1-3, with a weak D call TRBD1 (5 bases). CDR3 size: 13 residues. The V gene lost 5 bases and the J gene lost 2 bases, with 7 bases spanning the gap. Germline CDR1 MNHEY, CDR2 SMNVEV (reference sequence). CDR3 coding DNA: TGTGCCAGCAGTGGGGGGGCTGGAAACACCATATATTTT. Translating gives CASSGGAGNTIYF.

This clone turned up a few times. The rearrangement joins TRBV19 to TRBJ1-1, with a possible D match to TRBD1 (5 bases). The CDR3 totals 15 residues. The V end was cut by 1 base, the J end by 4 bases, with 13 bases between. Germline V CDR1 and CDR2: LNHDA, SQIVND (reference sequence). The CDR3 nucleotides read TGTGCCAGTAGTATAGCTTACGGGGGTTCCACTGAAGCTTTCTTT. Its protein is CASSIAYGGSTEAFF.

The V call is TRBV28, the J call TRBJ2-6, with D unclear. Germline CDR1 is MDHEN and CDR2 is SYDVKM. Trimming removed 5 bases at V and 3 bases at J, with 8 bases between. The CDR3 consists of 14 residues. As DNA, the CDR3 is TGTGCCAGCAGTGTAGTTGATGGGGCCAACGTCCTGACTTTC. Its protein is CASSVVDGANVLTF.

The chain employs TRBV5-1 and TRBJ2-5, with unresolved D. Trimming cost V 1 base and J 4 bases, with 5 bases left between them. The CDR3 loop spans 12 amino acids. Germline CDR1 is SGHRS and CDR2 is YFSETQ. The CDR3 spells CASSLPSETQYF. The CDR3 DNA sequence: TGCGCCAGCAGCTTGCCCTCAGAGACCCAGTACTTC.

The chain couples TRBV4-1 to TRBJ1-1, with a possible D match to TRBD1 (5 bases). V was clipped by 4 bases and J by 3 bases, with 15 bases between them. This CDR3 region has 15 residues. From germline, CDR1 is MGHRA and CDR2 YSYEKL. CDR3 sequence: CASSRLTDYHTEAFF. CDR3 in DNA: TGCGCCAGCAGCCGCCTGACAGATTATCACACTGAAGCTTTCTTT.

This chain links TRBV28 with TRBJ1-2; 7 positions agree with TRBD1. This CDR3 has 15 amino acids. Germline CDR1 MDHEN, CDR2 SYDVKM. With V trimmed by 1 base and J by 0 bases, 2 bases remained unmatched. Written as DNA, the CDR3 is TGTGCCAGCAGTTTATCCACAGGGGCTAACTATGGCTACACCTTC. Translation gives CASSLSTGANYGYTF.